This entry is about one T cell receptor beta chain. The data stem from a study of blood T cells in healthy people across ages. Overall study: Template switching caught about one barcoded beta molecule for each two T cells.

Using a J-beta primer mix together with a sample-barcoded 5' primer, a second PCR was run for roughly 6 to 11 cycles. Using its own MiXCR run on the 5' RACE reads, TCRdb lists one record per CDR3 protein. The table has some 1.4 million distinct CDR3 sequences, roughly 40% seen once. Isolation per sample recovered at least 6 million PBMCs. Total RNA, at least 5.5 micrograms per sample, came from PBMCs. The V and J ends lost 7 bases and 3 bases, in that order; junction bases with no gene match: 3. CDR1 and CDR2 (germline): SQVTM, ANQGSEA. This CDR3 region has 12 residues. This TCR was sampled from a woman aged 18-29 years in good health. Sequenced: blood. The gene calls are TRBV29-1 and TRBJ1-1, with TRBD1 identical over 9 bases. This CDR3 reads CSGRQGDTEAFF. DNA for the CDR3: TGCAGCGGAAGACAGGGGGACACTGAAGCTTTCTTT.